This TCR beta chain was sequenced for a study of beta chain features in type 1 diabetes. Findings and caveats of the study: HLA effects on TCRB rearrangement stayed unresolved here.

Investigators reverse transcribed all isolated RNA, so they sequenced expressed TCRB transcripts. Method: immunoSEQ multiplex PCR; TCRdb's copy keeps in-frame clones and lacks some. The data show 390,000 or so clones, about 14% seen once. As to this clone: The antigen is unknown.

The V gene's germline CDR1 is SGHVS and CDR2 FQNEAQ. The CDR3 runs 15 residues. V was trimmed by 4 bases and J by 2 bases, leaving 14 bases between them. The rearrangement uses TRBV7-8 and TRBJ1-2; D unresolved. The receptor was isolated from a man aged 25-45 years in good health. Sequenced material: naive CD4+ T cells from blood. This CDR3 reads CASSYPGGQNYGYTF. For the CDR3, the DNA is TGTGCCAGCAGCTATCCCGGTGGGCAGAACTATGGCTACACCTTC. Full variable domain (remainder filled in from reference TRBV7-8 and TRBJ1-2): GAGVSQSPRYKVAKRGQDVALRCDPISGHVSLFWYQQALGQGPEFLTYFQNEAQLDKSGLPSDRFFAERPEGSVSTLKIQRTQQEDSAVYLCASSYPGGQNYGYTFGSGTRLTVV.